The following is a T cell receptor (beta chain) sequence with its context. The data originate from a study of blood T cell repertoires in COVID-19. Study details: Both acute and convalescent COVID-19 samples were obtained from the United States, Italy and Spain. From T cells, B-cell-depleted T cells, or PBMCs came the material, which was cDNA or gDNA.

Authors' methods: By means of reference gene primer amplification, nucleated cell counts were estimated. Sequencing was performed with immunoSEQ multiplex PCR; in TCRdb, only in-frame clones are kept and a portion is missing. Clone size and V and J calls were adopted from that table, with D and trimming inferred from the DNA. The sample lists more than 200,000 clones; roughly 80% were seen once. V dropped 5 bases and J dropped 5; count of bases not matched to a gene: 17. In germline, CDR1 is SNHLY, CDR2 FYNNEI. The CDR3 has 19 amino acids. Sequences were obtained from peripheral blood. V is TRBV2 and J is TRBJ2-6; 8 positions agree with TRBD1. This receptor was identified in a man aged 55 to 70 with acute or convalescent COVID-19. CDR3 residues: CASSTLSGGALGRANVLTF. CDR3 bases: TGTGCCAGCAGTACTCTCTCAGGGGGCGCCTTAGGAAGGGCCAACGTCCTGACTTTC.